This TCR beta chain derives from a study of response to subunit inactivated influenza vaccine. Study-wide results and caveats: Few new T cells, the authors suggested, are recruited by each seasonal influenza vaccination.

TCRdb independently ran MiXCR on the RT-PCR reads; one entry per CDR3 protein. Here the sample spans 800,000 to 1,000,000 distinct CDR3 sequences, 20% to 25% being singletons. There are a few counts of this clonotype. What it binds is not known. This CDR3 is built from 15 residues. After removal of 7 bases from V and 4 bases from J, the junction contained 10 bases not matched to a gene. Looked up from germline, CDR1 is SGHTA and CDR2 is FQGNSA. The sample was PBMCs from blood, taken around 5 days after vaccination. The receptor comes from a man in his forties or fifties who received an inactivated influenza vaccine. V gene TRBV7-2 combines with J gene TRBJ2-5; 9 bases match TRBD1. DNA of the CDR3: TGTGCCAGCACCATCCCTACAGGGGGCGTAGAGACCCAGTACTTC. This codes for CASTIPTGGVETQYF.